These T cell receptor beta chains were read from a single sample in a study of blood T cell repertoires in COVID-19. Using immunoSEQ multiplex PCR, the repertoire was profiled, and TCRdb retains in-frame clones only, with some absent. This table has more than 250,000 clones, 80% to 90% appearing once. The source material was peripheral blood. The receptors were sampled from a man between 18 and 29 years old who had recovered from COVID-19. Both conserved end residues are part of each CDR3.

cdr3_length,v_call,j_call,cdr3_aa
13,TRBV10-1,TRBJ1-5,CASSESFNQPQHF
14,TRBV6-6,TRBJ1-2,CASSKRDRPWGYTF
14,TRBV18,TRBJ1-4,CASSPDLWEEKLFF
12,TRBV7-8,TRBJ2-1,CASSTKINEQFF
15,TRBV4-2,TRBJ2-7,CASSQERTAGYEQYF
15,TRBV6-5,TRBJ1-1,CASSISGRGNTEAFF
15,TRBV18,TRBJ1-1,CASSPQGASGTEAFF
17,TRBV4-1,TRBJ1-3,CASSQSDTGGGGNTIYF
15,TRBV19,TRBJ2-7,CASSTSGHLSYEQYF
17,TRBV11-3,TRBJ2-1,CASSPTGGGGWGNEQFF
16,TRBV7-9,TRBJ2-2,CASSLGLPGQGRELFF
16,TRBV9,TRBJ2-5,CASSVEGGGRQETQYF
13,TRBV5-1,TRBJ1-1,CASSSGLNTEAFF
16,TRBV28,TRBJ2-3,CASRSGTGVSTDTQYF
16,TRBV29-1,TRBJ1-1,CSVEEKGWSKATEAFF
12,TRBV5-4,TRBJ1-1,CASSYATGEAFF
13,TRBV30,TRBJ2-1,CAWSVVEGHEQFF
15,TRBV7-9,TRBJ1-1,CASSLGQSMNTEAFF
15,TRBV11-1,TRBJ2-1,CASSLAERGQNEQFF
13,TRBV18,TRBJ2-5,CASSPTGQETQYF
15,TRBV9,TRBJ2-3,CASSVGTGGKDTQYF
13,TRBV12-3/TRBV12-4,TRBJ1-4,CASSPDRNEKLFF
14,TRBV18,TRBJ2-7,CASSPAYGSYEQYF
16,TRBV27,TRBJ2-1,CASSSGWASGGDEQFF
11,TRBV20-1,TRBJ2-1,CSAAKSNEQFF
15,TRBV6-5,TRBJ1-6,CASGILSSYNSPLHF
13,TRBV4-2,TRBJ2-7,CASSPGTTYEQYF
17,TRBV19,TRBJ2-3,CASSIETGGQPANTQYF
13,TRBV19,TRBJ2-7,CASSVGGSYEQYF
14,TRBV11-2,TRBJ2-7,CASRPSGGAYEQYF
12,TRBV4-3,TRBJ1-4,CASSLPGEKLFF
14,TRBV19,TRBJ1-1,CASSILSRNTEAFF
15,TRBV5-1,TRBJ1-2,CASSLAGQGIDGYTF
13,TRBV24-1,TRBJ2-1,CATSDPLRNEQFF
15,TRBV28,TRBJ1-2,CASSLERGTNYGYTF
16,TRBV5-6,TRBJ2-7,CASSALQGVPYREQYF
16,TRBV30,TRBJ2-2,CACLRGGQTNTGELFF
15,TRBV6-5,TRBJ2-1,CASSYSIRQFAEQFF
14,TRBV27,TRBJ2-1,CASTGRLSYNEQFF
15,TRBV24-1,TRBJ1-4,CATSDLLSGYEKLFF